This passage covers 8 T cell receptor beta chains from one sample sequenced in a study of blood T cell repertoires in COVID-19. Here immunoSEQ multiplex PCR was the method, and the copy in TCRdb shows in-frame clones only, minus some. The data show just under 300,000 clones, around 86% seen once. Sequences were obtained from peripheral blood. The receptors originated from a man between 65 and 85 years old with acute or convalescent COVID-19.

The chain uses TRBV27 and TRBJ1-2; D ambiguous. The germline V gene encodes CDR1 MNHEY and CDR2 SMNVEV (reference sequence). The CDR3 consists of 16 residues. V lost 5 bases and J 1 base, leaving 17 bases between the germline ends. The CDR3 nucleotides are TGTGCCAGCAGTCGGTCTTCCGGGAACAGTAACTATGGCTACACCTTC. Protein: CASSRSSGNSNYGYTF.

This sequence joins TRBV7-3 and TRBJ1-1; 8 nucleotides match TRBD1. CDR1 and CDR2 (germline): SGHTA, FQGTGA. This CDR3 spans 13 amino acids. V was pared by 5 bases and J by 6 bases, with 5 bases of the junction left unmatched. The CDR3 spells CASSLGTGAEAFF. In nucleotides, the CDR3 is TGTGCCAGCAGCCTAGGGACAGGTGCTGAAGCTTTCTTT.

The J gene is TRBJ2-3, the V gene TRBV18; 13 bases are a match to TRBD2. Germline V gives CDR1 KGHSH, CDR2 LQKENI. V lost 3 bases to trimming and J lost 6 bases; unmatched junction nucleotides: 0. The CDR3 consists of 14 residues. CDR3 loop: CASSPTSGRDTQYF. The CDR3 region has the DNA TGTGCCAGCTCACCGACTAGCGGGAGGGATACGCAGTATTTT.

This clone was recorded once. The CDR3 is CASSVRENSNQPQHF. CDR3 sequence (DNA): TGTGCCAGCAGTGTGAGGGAAAATAGCAATCAGCCCCAGCATTTT. The chain joins TRBV28 to TRBJ1-5; D is unclear. CDR1 and CDR2 (germline): MDHEN, SYDVKM. The V end was cut by 5 bases, the J end by 0 bases, with 11 bases between. The CDR3 consists of 15 residues.

There are a few counts of this clone. This sequence joins TRBV10-3 and TRBJ2-1; 7 bases match TRBD2. This CDR3 contains 14 residues. V shed 7 bases, J shed 2 bases, and the junction held 5 bases outside the gene matches. Germline CDR1 is ENHRY and CDR2 is SYGVKD. As DNA, the CDR3 is TGTGCCATCAAGAGCGGGATGACCTACAATGAGCAGTTCTTC. Its translation: CAIKSGMTYNEQFF.

In its sample, this clone was seen a few times. As DNA, the CDR3 is TGCGCCAGCACCGGGACTAGCGGGGGGACCTTAGGTGAGCAGTTCTTC. Translated, it gives CASTGTSGGTLGEQFF. The genes are TRBV5-1 and TRBJ2-1; the match to TRBD2 covers 15 bases. CDR1 and CDR2 (germline): SGHRS, YFSETQ. The CDR3 spans 16 residues. With V trimmed by 6 bases and J by 9 bases, 10 bases remained unmatched.

This chain uses TRBV7-2 with TRBJ1-3, with D perhaps TRBD1 (5 bases). The germline V gene has CDR1 SGHTA and CDR2 FQGNSA. The length of the CDR3 is 14 residues. V gave up 6 bases and J gave up 0 bases, with 9 bases separating them. The CDR3 protein is CASRDTSSGNTIYF. The CDR3 nucleotides read TGTGCCAGCAGGGACACGAGCTCTGGAAACACCATATATTTT. The complete variable domain, with remaining parts taken from reference TRBV7-2 and TRBJ1-3, reads GAGVSQSPSNKVTEKGKDVELRCDPISGHTALYWYRQSLGQGLEFLIYFQGNSAPDKSGLPSDRFSAERTGGSVSTLTIQRTQQEDSAVYLCASRDTSSGNTIYFGEGSWLTVV.

Comment on this clone: Other DNA sequences within the sample encode an identical CDR3. V and J are TRBV15 and TRBJ1-5, with D unclear. V was trimmed by 1 base and J by 7 bases, leaving 5 bases between them. CDR1 is LNHNV and CDR2 is YYDKDF in the germline V gene (reference sequence). The CDR3 contains 12 residues. The CDR3 bases are TGTGCCACCAGCAGAGGGGAGCAGCCCCAGCATTTT. It translates to CATSRGEQPQHF.